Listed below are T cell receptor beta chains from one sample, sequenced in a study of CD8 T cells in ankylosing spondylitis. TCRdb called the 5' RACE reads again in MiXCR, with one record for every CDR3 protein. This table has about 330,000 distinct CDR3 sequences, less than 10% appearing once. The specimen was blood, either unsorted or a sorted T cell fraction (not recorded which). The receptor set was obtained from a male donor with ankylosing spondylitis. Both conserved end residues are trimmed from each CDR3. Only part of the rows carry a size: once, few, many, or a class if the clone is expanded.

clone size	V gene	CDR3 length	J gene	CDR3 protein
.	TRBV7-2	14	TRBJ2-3	ASRNPGRGPTDTQY
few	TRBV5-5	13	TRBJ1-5	ASSLLPDSNQPQH
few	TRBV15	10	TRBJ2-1	ATSGPGNEQF
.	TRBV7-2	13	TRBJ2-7	ASTPLGRAGYEQY
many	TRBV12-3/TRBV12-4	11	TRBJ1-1	ASSLMEGGEAF
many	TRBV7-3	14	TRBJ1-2	ASSLEPGQGPLGYT
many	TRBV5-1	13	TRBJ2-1	ASSSGQGSLSEQF
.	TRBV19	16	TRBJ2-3	ASAKVFALESSTDTQY
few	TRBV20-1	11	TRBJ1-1	SAPSGRDTEAF
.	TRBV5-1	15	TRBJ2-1	ASSLGLAGAGTDEQF
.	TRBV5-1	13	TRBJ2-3	ASSLAQGAGDTQY
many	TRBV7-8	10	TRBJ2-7	ASSQGGHEQY
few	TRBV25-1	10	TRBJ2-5	ASRDIQETQY
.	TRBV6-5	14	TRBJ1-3	ASSYNSGLSGNTIY
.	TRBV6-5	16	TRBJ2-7	ASSYELAPGDRVRKQY
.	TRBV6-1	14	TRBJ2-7	ASSDAQASGAYEQY
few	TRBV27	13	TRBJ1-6	ASSFGGRGYSPLH
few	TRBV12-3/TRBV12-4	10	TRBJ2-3	ASSADFGTQY
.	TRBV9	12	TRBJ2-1	ASSADRGRREQF